This T cell receptor beta chain stems from a study of cytomegalovirus exposure and HLA in healthy donors. General study findings and limits: The study flagged 150 to 200 TCR beta chains as cytomegalovirus-associated. In a later analysis, at a false discovery rate of 0.05, 15,000 to 20,000 TCR beta sequences were associated with HLA alleles. Later analysis revealed greater clonal expansion in HLA-associated TCR beta chains than in equally common others.

13 Jbeta primers and 60 Vbeta primers were used for the PCR. How the authors handled the data: Around 9.9 million shared chains were among the approximately 87 million unique TCR beta chains that a later analysis counted. Data came from immunoSEQ multiplex PCR; TCRdb stores just in-frame clones and leaves some out. V, J and clone size are those of that table, while D and trimming were read from the DNA. Its listing shows just over 200,000 clones. Comments on this clone: Its target is unknown.

CDR1 is ENHRY and CDR2 is SYGVKD in the germline V gene. The CDR3 is 15 residues long. Trimming shortened V by 8 bases and J by 7 bases, and 21 bases separated the two germline ends. The receptor was derived from a girl aged 2 to 9 in good health and CMV-seropositive. This chain links TRBV10-3 with TRBJ2-1, with a possible D match to TRBD2 (7 bases). Source material: PBMCs. The chain's CDR3 is CAIVRGTGGSNEQFF. CDR3 DNA: TGTGCCATCGTTAGGGGGACGGGAGGATCGAATGAGCAGTTCTTC.